These 26 T cell receptor beta chains share one sample of origin, sequenced in a study of blood T cell repertoires in COVID-19. Sequencing used immunoSEQ multiplex PCR; TCRdb keeps in-frame clones, though not all of them. The sample contains some 270,000 clones, about 90% of which appear only once. Sequencing used PBMCs or T cells enriched from blood (not recorded which). The receptor source for this set is a woman aged 30 to 39 with acute COVID-19.

The chain recombines TRBV11-2 with TRBJ1-4; possibly TRBD1 for D (6 bases). Looked up from germline, CDR1 is SGHAT and CDR2 is FQNNGV. The CDR3 is 16 amino acids. V was trimmed by 0 bases and J by 7 bases, leaving 15 bases between them. As DNA, the CDR3 is TGTGCCAGCAGCTTAGAGGGGGGGGCCAGAACTGAAAAACTGTTTTTT. It codes for CASSLEGGARTEKLFF.

J is TRBJ2-7 and V is TRBV28; D is uncertain. The V end lost 5 bases, the J end lost 6 bases, and 20 bases lay between the germline ends. Germline loops: CDR1 MDHEN, CDR2 SYDVKM. The CDR3 covers 15 residues. DNA for the CDR3: TGTGCCAGCAGTCTACTTGGCGGTCCTCTTGGCGAGCAGTACTTC. It yields the protein CASSLLGGPLGEQYF.

V gene TRBV27 combines with J gene TRBJ2-6; D not certain. Between the trimmed V and J ends, which lost 0 bases and 0 bases, there was a span of 6 bases. This CDR3 spans 16 amino acids. CDR1 and CDR2 (germline): MNHEY, SMNVEV (reference sequence). The CDR3 DNA reads as TGTGCCAGCAGTTTATCCTCCTACTCTGGGGCCAACGTCCTGACTTTC. As protein: CASSLSSYSGANVLTF.

The chain uses TRBV7-6 and TRBJ2-7; D might be TRBD1 (5 bases). V was shortened by 5 bases and J by 3 bases, with 8 bases between the two germline ends. Germline V lookup: CDR1 SGHVS, CDR2 FNYEAQ. This CDR3 comprises 12 residues. The CDR3 DNA is TGTGCCAGCAGCCAAGACAGCTACGAGCAGTACTTC. Translation: CASSQDSYEQYF.

This chain uses TRBV2 with TRBJ1-1; D is uncertain. The germline V gene encodes CDR1 SNHLY and CDR2 FYNNEI. CDR3 length: 12 residues. V gave up 6 bases and J gave up 4 bases, with 9 bases separating them. The CDR3 DNA follows: TGTGCCAGCAGACCAGATGGCACTGAAGCTTTCTTT. This translates into CASRPDGTEAFF.

The rearrangement joins TRBV5-6 to TRBJ2-1, with D possibly matching TRBD2 (5 bases). CDR3 length: 15 residues. The V gene lost 2 bases and the J gene lost 8 bases, with 17 bases spanning the gap. Germline CDR1 reads SGHDT; CDR2 reads YYEEEE. Written as DNA, the CDR3 is TGTGCCAGCAGCTTAGAGGGTCTAGGTTTCTATGAGCAGTTCTTC. Protein: CASSLEGLGFYEQFF.

The J gene is TRBJ2-1, the V gene TRBV15, with 8 nucleotides matching TRBD1. This CDR3 is 16 amino acids long. Unmatched junction bases numbered 11, after V lost 2 bases and J lost 8 bases. Germline V CDR1 and CDR2: LNHNV, YYDKDF (reference sequence). In DNA form, the CDR3 reads TGTGCCACCAGCAGAAAAAGGACAGGGAATGCTCATGAGCAGTTCTTC. Translating gives CATSRKRTGNAHEQFF.

This clone was seen a few times. The J gene is TRBJ2-3, the V gene TRBV5-1; no definite D call. The V end was cut by 0 bases, the J end by 4 bases, with 3 bases between. Germline CDR1 is SGHRS and CDR2 is YFSETQ. The CDR3 totals 12 residues. DNA for the CDR3: TGCGCCAGCAGCTTGGGAGCAGATACGCAGTATTTT. Its protein is CASSLGADTQYF.

V and J are TRBV24-1 and TRBJ1-5; 7 bases line up with TRBD1. The V gene's germline CDR1 is KGHDR and CDR2 SFDVKD. There are 14 residues in the CDR3. V lost 4 bases, J lost 4 bases, and 3 bases stayed unmatched. The CDR3, as DNA: TGTGCCACCAGTGACCTGGGACAGAATCAGCCCCAGCATTTT. This encodes CATSDLGQNQPQHF.

The genes are TRBV20-1 and TRBJ2-7; 7 positions match TRBD1. This CDR3 region has 16 residues. V lost 3 bases and J lost 4; bases outside the gene matches: 15. From germline, CDR1 is DFQATT and CDR2 SNEGSKA (reference sequence). The CDR3 bases are TGCAGTGCTAGTTCAGGGACAGACGGATTACGGTACGAGCAGTACTTC. Encoded protein: CSASSGTDGLRYEQYF.

V usage is TRBV15 and J usage is TRBJ1-1, with D possibly being TRBD1 (6 bases). The CDR3 runs 14 residues. V was clipped by 5 bases and J by 2 bases, with 12 bases between them. CDR1 is LNHNV, CDR2 YYDKDF, per germline (reference sequence). This CDR3 is CATSRQDLNTEAFF. CDR3 DNA: TGTGCCACCAGCCGACAGGATCTTAACACTGAAGCTTTCTTT.

The chain combines TRBV18 with TRBJ1-5; unclear D gene. The germline CDR1 and CDR2 sequences are KGHSH and LQKENI. Trimming shortened V by 3 bases and J by 4 bases, and 10 bases separated the two germline ends. The CDR3 length is 14 residues. The CDR3 protein is CASSPTGYNQPQHF. The CDR3 coding sequence is TGTGCCAGCTCACCGACGGGGTATAATCAGCCCCAGCATTTT.

This chain uses TRBV29-1 with TRBJ2-7; weak D call: TRBD2 (6 bases). Germline CDR1 reads SQVTM; CDR2 reads ANQGSEA. The length of the CDR3 is 14 residues. Trimming stripped 3 bases from V and 0 bases from J, with 12 bases between. As DNA, the CDR3 is TGCAGCGTTGACGGCGGGGATAGCTCCTACGAGCAGTACTTC. It codes for CSVDGGDSSYEQYF.

CDR3 residues: CASGKTGNSYEQYF. The CDR3 DNA is TGTGCCAGCGGGAAGACAGGGAACTCTTACGAGCAGTACTTC. V and J are TRBV11-2 and TRBJ2-7; TRBD1 matches at 7 bases. CDR1 and CDR2 from the germline V gene are SGHAT and FQNNGV. The CDR3 has 14 residues. V shed 8 bases and J 4 bases; nucleotides not matched to a gene: 11.

The chain is built from TRBV6-5 and TRBJ2-1, with 7 bases fitting TRBD2. V lost 0 bases, J lost 8 bases, and 10 bases stayed unmatched. The CDR3 extends over 16 amino acids. CDR1 and CDR2 from the germline V gene are MNHEY and SVGAGI. The CDR3 region has the DNA TGTGCCAGCAGTTACTCGGCTATCGGGAGGAGGGATGAGCAGTTCTTC. Protein product: CASSYSAIGRRDEQFF.

V usage is TRBV7-2 and J usage is TRBJ2-6, with 9 bases aligning to TRBD1. Germline V CDR1 and CDR2: SGHTA, FQGNSA. This CDR3 region has 18 residues. The V gene end was trimmed by 1 base and the J gene end by 2 bases; junction bases not matched to a gene: 6. CDR3 nucleotide sequence: TGTGCCAGCAGCTTAGTAACAGGGGGCTTCGCTGGGGCCAACGTCCTGACTTTC. Translated, it gives CASSLVTGGFAGANVLTF.

This clone appeared a single time. The sample carries other DNA sequences with the same CDR3. V and J are TRBV19 and TRBJ2-1; no definite D call. The CDR3 contains 13 residues. Trimming removed 1 base from V and 2 bases from J, with 3 bases in between. Germline V lookup: CDR1 LNHDA, CDR2 SQIVND (reference sequence). CDR3 sequence: CASSIAPYNEQFF. In DNA form, the CDR3 reads TGTGCCAGTAGTATAGCTCCCTACAATGAGCAGTTCTTC.

This clone was observed a single time. V usage is TRBV3-1 (or the pseudogene TRBV3-2) and J usage is TRBJ2-7; 11 nucleotides align to TRBD1. After removal of 3 bases from V and 4 bases from J, the junction contained 2 bases not matched to a gene. Germline V lookup: CDR1 LGHDT, CDR2 YNNKEL (reference sequence). This CDR3 spans 14 amino acids. The CDR3 DNA reads as TGTGCCAGCAGCCAGGGACAGGGGGGGTACGAGCAGTACTTC. Protein product: CASSQGQGGYEQYF.

The rearrangement uses TRBV3-1 (or the pseudogene TRBV3-2) and TRBJ1-6, with D unresolved. From germline, CDR1 is LGHDT and CDR2 YNNKEL (reference sequence). Trimming took off 1 base at V and 8 bases at J, with 6 bases between the two ends. The CDR3 spans 13 residues. The chain's CDR3 is CASSQAEDSPLHF. The CDR3 bases are TGTGCCAGCAGCCAAGCGGAGGATTCACCCCTCCACTTT.

CDR3 in DNA: TGTGCCAGTAGTGGACCCAGGGGTGGAAATAGCAATCAGCCCCAGCATTTT. Protein sequence: CASSGPRGGNSNQPQHF. This chain connects TRBV19 to TRBJ1-5; tentatively, D is TRBD1 (6 bases). CDR1 is LNHDA and CDR2 is SQIVND in the germline V gene (reference sequence). The CDR3 loop spans 17 amino acids. Trimming removed 5 bases at V and 0 bases at J, with 17 bases between.

The chain has TRBV4-1 and TRBJ1-5, with no clear D. V gave up 3 bases and J gave up 5 bases, with 8 bases separating them. Germline V gene data show CDR1 as MGHRA and CDR2 as YSYEKL. The CDR3 totals 13 residues. In DNA, the CDR3 is TGCGCCAGCAGCCAGGGAGGCGATCAGCCCCAGCATTTT. It translates to CASSQGGDQPQHF.

Remarks on this clone: This specimen includes other DNA sequences encoding the same CDR3. CDR3 DNA sequence: TGCGCCAGCAGTTTAGGGACTAGCGGGAACAATGAGCAGTTCTTC. Its translation: CASSLGTSGNNEQFF. The rearrangement uses TRBV5-1 and TRBJ2-1; the match to TRBD2 covers 13 bases. Looked up from germline, CDR1 is SGHRS and CDR2 is YFSETQ. This CDR3 has 15 amino acids. Germline trimming cut 5 bases from V and 5 bases from J; bases unmatched to any gene: 4.

The chain links TRBV15 to TRBJ2-5, with a tentative D call TRBD1 (5 bases). The germline V gene has CDR1 LNHNV and CDR2 YYDKDF (reference sequence). CDR3 length equals 16 residues. Trimming cost V 6 bases and J 3 bases, with 20 bases left between them. The CDR3 DNA is TGTGCCACCAGGGGATGGGGCAGGGTATCGGAAGAGACCCAGTACTTC. As protein: CATRGWGRVSEETQYF. Looking up the rest from reference TRBV15 and TRBJ2-5 gives the full variable domain: DAMVIQNPRYQVTQFGKPVTLSCSQTLNHNVMYWYQQKSSQAPKLLFHYYDKDFNNEADTPDNFQSRRPNTSFCFLDIRSPGLGDTAMYLCATRGWGRVSEETQYFGPGTRLLVL.

This clone was counted a single time. V is TRBV27 and J is TRBJ2-1; 13 bases fit TRBD2. CDR1 is MNHEY, CDR2 SMNVEV, per germline (reference sequence). V shed 2 bases and J 3 bases; nucleotides not matched to a gene: 16. The CDR3 length is 21 residues. CDR3 sequence: CASSLILGDGLAGVNYNEQFF. The CDR3, as DNA: TGTGCCAGCAGTTTAATCCTGGGGGACGGACTAGCGGGAGTTAACTACAATGAGCAGTTCTTC.

The chain employs TRBV11-2 and TRBJ2-7; TRBD1 matches at 9 bases. CDR3 size: 18 residues. V trimming: 1 base; J trimming: 1 base; junction bases outside the gene matches: 11. Germline V gene data show CDR1 as SGHAT and CDR2 as FQNNGV. The CDR3 DNA sequence: TGTGCCAGCAGCTTAGGCTTACCGGGACAGGGCCTATCCTACGAGCAGTACTTC. This translates into CASSLGLPGQGLSYEQYF.

The CDR3 coding sequence is TGTGCCAGCAGTTTTGGGGACATAGGCTACACCTTC. Its translation is CASSFGDIGYTF. The chain is built from TRBV28 and TRBJ1-2; D may be TRBD1 (6 bases). This CDR3 contains 12 residues. Trimming left V 3 bases short and J 8 bases short, with 10 bases between. Germline CDR1 MDHEN, CDR2 SYDVKM.